One sample yielded the 29 T cell receptor beta chains listed below, sequenced in a study of blood T cell repertoires in COVID-19. Here immunoSEQ multiplex PCR was the method, and the copy in TCRdb shows in-frame clones only, minus some. This sample carries around 100,000 clones, roughly 86% of them seen once, and the ten largest clones take 5.5% to 8%. Specimen: peripheral blood. All receptors come from a woman in her fifties or sixties with acute or convalescent COVID-19.

The chain couples TRBV19 to TRBJ1-1; no definite D call. Trimming removed 3 bases at V and 1 base at J, with 6 bases between. CDR1 is LNHDA and CDR2 is SQIVND in the germline V gene (reference sequence). This CDR3 is 13 amino acids long. The CDR3 DNA reads TGTGCCAGTAGTATTTTAGCGAACACTGAAGCTTTCTTT. Protein sequence: CASSILANTEAFF.

The chain links TRBV11-2 to TRBJ2-3; 8 positions agree with TRBD1. Germline V lookup: CDR1 SGHAT, CDR2 FQNNGV. V was clipped by 4 bases and J by 4 bases; unmatched bases: 7. This CDR3 has 15 amino acids. The CDR3 DNA sequence: TGTGCCAGCAGCTCAACAGGGGGAGTCCCAGATACGCAGTATTTT. It encodes CASSSTGGVPDTQYF.

CDR3 amino acids: CASSRLPRTGVNGYTF. The CDR3 DNA reads TGTGCCAGCAGCCGCTTGCCGCGGACAGGGGTGAATGGCTACACCTTC. The chain employs TRBV3-1 (or the pseudogene TRBV3-2) and TRBJ1-2, with TRBD1 identical over 9 bases. Germline assignment: CDR1 LGHDT and CDR2 YNNKEL (reference sequence). This CDR3 has 16 residues. J lost 6 bases, V lost 4 bases, and 12 bases had no gene match.

The V gene is TRBV5-1, the J gene TRBJ2-1; 13 nucleotides match TRBD2. This CDR3 comprises 15 residues. V was pared by 7 bases and J by 4 bases, with 5 bases of the junction left unmatched. Per the germline V gene, CDR1 is SGHRS and CDR2 is YFSETQ. The CDR3 here is CASGGGLAGYNEQFF. The DNA for the CDR3 is TGCGCCAGCGGAGGGGGACTAGCGGGGTACAATGAGCAGTTCTTC.

This chain joins TRBV4-2 and TRBJ2-3; D is ambiguous. Trimming took off 0 bases at V and 1 base at J, with 14 bases between the two ends. The germline V gene encodes CDR1 LGHNA and CDR2 YNFKEQ. The CDR3 spans 17 residues. In nucleotides, the CDR3 is TGTGCCAGCAGCCAAGATGCAGTAGGTCGGGGCACAGATACGCAGTATTTT. This codes for CASSQDAVGRGTDTQYF.

This clone occurred once. The chain uses TRBV24-1 and TRBJ1-1; no definite D call. This CDR3 has 13 residues. Trimming took 5 bases from V and 0 from J, leaving 6 bases between them. The germline V gene has CDR1 KGHDR and CDR2 SFDVKD. CDR3 coding DNA: TGTGCCACCAGTGCAGAACTGAACACTGAAGCTTTCTTT. It yields the protein CATSAELNTEAFF.

The DNA of the CDR3 is TGCGCCAGCAGCTTGACTGGGGCCCATGAGCAGTTCTTC. This gives the protein CASSLTGAHEQFF. The gene calls are TRBV5-1 and TRBJ2-1; perhaps TRBD1 as D (5 bases). Germline CDR1 is SGHRS and CDR2 is YFSETQ. Trimming pared 1 base from V and 8 bases from J, leaving 10 bases between. This CDR3 comprises 13 residues.

The chain carries TRBV11-2 and TRBJ2-7, with 9 bases identical to TRBD2. This CDR3 comprises 16 residues. Per the germline V gene, CDR1 is SGHAT and CDR2 is FQNNGV. After removal of 0 bases from V and 1 base from J, the junction contained 4 bases not matched to a gene. CDR3 residues: CASSLDGREGSYEQYF. CDR3 nucleotide sequence: TGTGCCAGCAGCTTAGATGGGCGGGAGGGTTCCTACGAGCAGTACTTC.

The rearrangement links TRBV19 to TRBJ1-1; tentatively, D is TRBD1 (5 bases). This CDR3 is built from 14 residues. The V end was cut by 5 bases, the J end by 3 bases, with 13 bases between. Germline CDR1 reads LNHDA; CDR2 reads SQIVND (reference sequence). The CDR3 bases are TGTGCCAGTAGTTGGGGAGGGGCGGACACTGAAGCTTTCTTT. Translating it yields CASSWGGADTEAFF.

V usage is TRBV7-6 and J usage is TRBJ2-7; D is undetermined. The CDR3 loop spans 13 amino acids. Trimming cost V 3 bases and J 2 bases, with 8 bases left between them. From germline, CDR1 is SGHVS and CDR2 FNYEAQ. The CDR3 protein is CASSLGVTYEQYF. The CDR3 DNA follows: TGTGCCAGCAGCTTGGGCGTAACCTACGAGCAGTACTTC.

There are a few counts of this clone. The genes are TRBV25-1 and TRBJ1-2; a possible D gene is TRBD1 (6 bases). Trimming removed 6 bases from V and 5 bases from J, with 28 bases in between. Germline V lookup: CDR1 MGHDK, CDR2 SYGVNS. This CDR3 is 18 amino acids long. This CDR3 reads CASSKPVTGLQGSYGYTF. The CDR3 DNA reads as TGTGCCAGCAGCAAACCCGTAACGGGACTACAGGGAAGTTATGGCTACACCTTC.

This clone was detected once. The genes are TRBV9 and TRBJ2-1, with 10 positions matching TRBD2. The germline CDR1 and CDR2 sequences are SGDLS and YYNGEE. CDR3 size: 18 residues. V lost 2 bases, J lost 0 bases, and 8 bases stayed unmatched. The CDR3, as DNA: TGTGCCAGCAGCGTTAGGACTAGCGGTCTCAGCTCCTACAATGAGCAGTTCTTC. Translating it yields CASSVRTSGLSSYNEQFF.

The chain recombines TRBV19 with TRBJ2-3, with D possibly being TRBD2 (5 bases). Germline V gene data show CDR1 as LNHDA and CDR2 as SQIVND (reference sequence). V was pared by 1 base and J by 3 bases, with 5 bases between. CDR3 length equals 13 residues. CDR3 DNA: TGTGCCAGTAGTATAGGAGGGACAGATACGCAGTATTTT. Translation: CASSIGGTDTQYF.

This rearrangement joins TRBV19 to TRBJ1-5, with no clear D. Germline V gene data show CDR1 as LNHDA and CDR2 as SQIVND (reference sequence). Trimming removed 9 bases from V and 3 bases from J, with 15 bases in between. This CDR3 is built from 14 residues. The CDR3 nucleotides read TGTGCCAGCAACCCCGGGTCGGCCAATCAGCCCCAGCATTTT. As protein: CASNPGSANQPQHF.

This chain links TRBV19 with TRBJ1-4, with a weak D call TRBD1 (5 bases). Germline CDR1 and CDR2: LNHDA and SQIVND (reference sequence). Trimming stripped 5 bases from V and 7 bases from J, with 8 bases between. CDR3 length equals 12 residues. For the CDR3, the DNA is TGTGCCAGTAGTGGCGGGGGTGAAAAACTGTTTTTT. Its protein is CASSGGGEKLFF.

V is TRBV18 and J is TRBJ1-4, with D unresolved. This CDR3 is built from 16 residues. Trimming stripped 3 bases from V and 0 bases from J, with 11 bases between. Germline V gene data show CDR1 as KGHSH and CDR2 as LQKENI. The CDR3 sequence is CASSPWRTPTNEKLFF. The DNA for the CDR3 is TGTGCCAGCTCACCCTGGCGGACTCCAACTAATGAAAAACTGTTTTTT.

This chain connects TRBV2 to TRBJ2-7, with a tentative D call TRBD2 (6 bases). V was pared by 6 bases and J by 2 bases, with 14 bases between. The CDR3 has 14 amino acids. Germline V gene data show CDR1 as SNHLY and CDR2 as FYNNEI. CDR3 protein: CASSPGGPPYEQYF. Written as DNA, the CDR3 is TGTGCCAGCAGCCCCGGGGGACCCCCCTACGAGCAGTACTTC.

In its sample, this clone was seen once. The chain carries TRBV7-9 and TRBJ1-1; tentatively, D is TRBD1 (6 bases). CDR1 is SEHNR, CDR2 FQNEAQ, per germline (reference sequence). V lost 2 bases, J lost 4 bases, and 11 bases lay in between. This CDR3 spans 14 amino acids. In nucleotides, the CDR3 is TGTGCCAGCAGCTTACAGGGGTCGGTCACTGAAGCTTTCTTT. Translation: CASSLQGSVTEAFF. Full variable domain (rest looked up from reference TRBV7-9 and TRBJ1-1): DTGVSQNPRHKITKRGQNVTFRCDPISEHNRLYWYRQTLGQGPEFLTYFQNEAQLEKSRLLSDRFSAERPKGSFSTLEIQRTEQGDSAMYLCASSLQGSVTEAFFGQGTRLTVV.

The chain links TRBV24-1 to TRBJ2-1; TRBD2 matches 7 bases. CDR1 is KGHDR and CDR2 is SFDVKD in the germline V gene. This CDR3 has 15 amino acids. With V trimmed by 5 bases and J by 2 bases, 5 bases remained unmatched. The CDR3 protein is CATSVGGRPYNEQFF. DNA for the CDR3: TGTGCCACCAGTGTGGGCGGGAGACCCTACAATGAGCAGTTCTTC.

The rearrangement uses TRBV19 and TRBJ2-3; D is undetermined. CDR1 and CDR2 from the germline V gene are LNHDA and SQIVND (reference sequence). The CDR3 totals 13 residues. V was pared by 4 bases and J by 2 bases, with 7 bases between. CDR3 coding DNA: TGTGCCAGTAGTAGCGGCTACACAGATACGCAGTATTTT. Residues: CASSSGYTDTQYF.

The chain employs TRBV5-4 and TRBJ2-3, with D unresolved. Germline CDR1 is SGHNT and CDR2 is YYREEE (reference sequence). V was shortened by 4 bases and J by 0 bases, with 12 bases between the two germline ends. The CDR3 sequence is 15 residues long. In DNA form, the CDR3 reads TGTGCCAGCAGCCGCGGTGGTACTAGCACAGATACGCAGTATTTT. Translation gives CASSRGGTSTDTQYF.

This clone was detected only once. The rearrangement joins TRBV27 to TRBJ2-6; perhaps TRBD2 as D (5 bases). The CDR3 runs 14 residues. V shed 4 bases and J shed 1 base, with 5 bases lying between them. Germline CDR1 MNHEY, CDR2 SMNVEV (reference sequence). The CDR3 region has the DNA TGTGCCAGCAGTTCGGGGTCTGGGGCCAACGTCCTGACTTTC. Translated, it gives CASSSGSGANVLTF.

This chain connects TRBV6-6 to TRBJ1-6; D remains ambiguous. V lost 9 bases and J lost 7, with 10 bases in between. The length of the CDR3 is 12 residues. Looked up from germline, CDR1 is MNHNY and CDR2 is SVGAGI (reference sequence). The CDR3 sequence: CASSPQNSPLHF. The DNA of the CDR3 is TGTGCCAGTAGTCCTCAGAATTCACCCCTCCACTTT.

This clone showed up just once. V is TRBV3-1 (or the pseudogene TRBV3-2) and J is TRBJ2-3; 7 bases are shared with TRBD2. Germline-derived CDR1 and CDR2 are LGHDT and YNNKEL (reference sequence). CDR3 length: 15 residues. J was trimmed by 2 bases and V by 0 bases; bases with no gene match: 2. CDR3: CASSQETSDTDTQYF. Here the CDR3 DNA reads TGTGCCAGCAGCCAAGAAACTAGCGACACAGATACGCAGTATTTT.

This chain joins TRBV6-6 and TRBJ2-7, with 7 nucleotides matching TRBD1. The CDR3 has 15 residues. J was trimmed by 3 bases and V by 5 bases; bases with no gene match: 10. Germline V gene data show CDR1 as MNHNY and CDR2 as SVGAGI (reference sequence). The chain's CDR3 is CASSLDGTAGYEQYF. DNA for the CDR3: TGTGCCAGCAGTCTTGATGGGACAGCTGGCTACGAGCAGTACTTC.

The chain is built from TRBV5-4 and TRBJ1-2; D is possibly TRBD1 (5 bases). Germline CDR1 and CDR2: SGHNT and YYREEE (reference sequence). The CDR3 spans 14 residues. V lost 0 bases to trimming and J lost 5 bases, with 11 bases between them. For the CDR3, the DNA is TGTGCCAGCAGCTTGGCCGGGGGAGGATATGGCTACACCTTC. It encodes CASSLAGGGYGYTF.

The V call is TRBV6-2 or TRBV6-3, the J call TRBJ1-2; D may be TRBD1 (5 bases). Germline assignment: CDR1 MNHEY and CDR2 SVGEGT. The CDR3 covers 14 residues. V was trimmed by 3 bases and J by 2 bases, leaving 10 bases between them. As DNA, the CDR3 is TGTGCCAGCAGTTATGGCGGGGCCAACTATGGCTACACCTTC. Its protein product is CASSYGGANYGYTF.

This clone was seen only a few times. The V and J genes are TRBV6-5 and TRBJ1-5, with D unresolved. The CDR3 consists of 14 residues. Trimming removed 0 bases at V and 4 bases at J, with 7 bases between. Germline V gives CDR1 MNHEY, CDR2 SVGAGI. The CDR3 DNA reads as TGTGCCAGCAGTTACTCGAGCGGAAATCAGCCCCAGCATTTT. Its protein product is CASSYSSGNQPQHF.

The CDR3 sequence is CASSERQGYEQYF. CDR3 coding DNA: TGTGCCAGCAGTGAAAGGCAGGGATACGAGCAGTACTTC. V gene TRBV6-1 combines with J gene TRBJ2-7, with D possibly TRBD1 on 5 matching bases. Trimming removed 2 bases from V and 4 bases from J, with 9 bases in between. CDR1 is MNHNS and CDR2 is SASEGT in the germline V gene. The CDR3 is made up of 13 amino acids.